This T cell receptor beta chain appears in the sequencing data of a study of T cell repertoires in ileal Crohn's disease. Turning to the study itself: Median disease duration was approximately eight years; 35% smoked at surgery. Surgery for a complication: stricturing in roughly 61%, penetrating in 39%.

The germline V gene has CDR1 LGHNA and CDR2 YNFKEQ. Trimming took 4 bases from V and 3 from J; bases not matched to a gene: 8. The CDR3 contains 15 residues. Study results and limitations: Endoscopic recurrence occurred in every patient whose clonality exceeded 26.8%. Sorted CD8 T cells held more high-frequency clones than CD4.

Repertoires were generated with immunoSEQ multiplex PCR, while TCRdb's copy carries only in-frame clones and drops some. The table has approximately 13,000 clones, around 84% seen once; the top ten hold 5.5% to 7.5%. Points on this clone: Its matching antigen is unknown.

Sequences were obtained from ileal tissue. This clonotype originated in an adult with Crohn's disease. The rearrangement joins TRBV4-2 to TRBJ2-7; 8 bases are shared with TRBD1. The CDR3 is CASSPWTGNDYEQYF. The CDR3 nucleotides are TGTGCCAGCAGCCCTTGGACAGGGAATGACTACGAGCAGTACTTC.